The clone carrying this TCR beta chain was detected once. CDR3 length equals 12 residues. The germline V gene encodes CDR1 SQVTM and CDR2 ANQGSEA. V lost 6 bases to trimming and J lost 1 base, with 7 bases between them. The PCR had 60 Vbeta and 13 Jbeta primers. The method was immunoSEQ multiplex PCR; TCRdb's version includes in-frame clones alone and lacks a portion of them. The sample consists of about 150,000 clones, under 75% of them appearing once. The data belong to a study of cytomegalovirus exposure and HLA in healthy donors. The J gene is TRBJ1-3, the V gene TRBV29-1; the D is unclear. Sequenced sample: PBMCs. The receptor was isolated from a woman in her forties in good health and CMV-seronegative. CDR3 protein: CSVRESGNTIYF. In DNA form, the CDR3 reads TGCAGCGTGAGGGAATCTGGAAACACCATATATTTT.